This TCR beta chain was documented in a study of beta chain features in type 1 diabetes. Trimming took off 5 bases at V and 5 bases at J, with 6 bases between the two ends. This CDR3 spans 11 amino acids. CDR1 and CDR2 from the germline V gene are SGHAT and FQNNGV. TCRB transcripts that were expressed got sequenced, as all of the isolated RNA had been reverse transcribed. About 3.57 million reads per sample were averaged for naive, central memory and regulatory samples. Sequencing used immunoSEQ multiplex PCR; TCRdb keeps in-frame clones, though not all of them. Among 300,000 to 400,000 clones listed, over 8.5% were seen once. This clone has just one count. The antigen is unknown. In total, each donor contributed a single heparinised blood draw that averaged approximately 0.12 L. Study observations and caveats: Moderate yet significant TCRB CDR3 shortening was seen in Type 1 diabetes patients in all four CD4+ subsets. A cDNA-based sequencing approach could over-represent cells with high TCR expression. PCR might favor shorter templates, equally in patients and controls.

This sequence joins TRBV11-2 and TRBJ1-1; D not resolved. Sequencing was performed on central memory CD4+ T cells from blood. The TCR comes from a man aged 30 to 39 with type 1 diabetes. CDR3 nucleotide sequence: TGTGCCAGCAGCGTCAAGACTGAAGCTTTCTTT. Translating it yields CASSVKTEAFF.